This entry lists 28 T cell receptor beta chains sequenced from one sample in a study of beta chain features in type 1 diabetes. Antigens of these TCRs are unknown. The study's findings and limits: Moderate yet significant TCRB CDR3 shortening was seen in Type 1 diabetes patients in all four CD4+ subsets.

Expressed TCRB transcripts got sequenced, as all isolated RNA was reverse transcribed. TCRdb keeps only in-frame clones here, not all; method: immunoSEQ multiplex PCR. The table includes under 400,000 clones, roughly 13% detected once. Sequenced input: naive CD4+ T cells from blood. The source is a woman aged 18-29 years with type 1 diabetes.

CDR3 amino acids: CASSTGLGTGVHEQYF. In nucleotides, the CDR3 is TGTGCCAGCAGCACAGGGCTTGGGACAGGGGTCCACGAGCAGTACTTC. The chain combines TRBV7-2 with TRBJ2-7, with TRBD1 matching over 10 bases. V lost 5 bases, J lost 5 bases, and 12 bases stayed unmatched. The germline V gene encodes CDR1 SGHTA and CDR2 FQGNSA. The CDR3 length is 16 residues.

The rearrangement uses TRBV19 and TRBJ2-7; TRBD2 might be the D (6 bases). This CDR3 is built from 14 residues. CDR1 LNHDA and CDR2 SQIVND come from the germline V gene (reference sequence). Trimming removed 5 bases at V and 3 bases at J, with 14 bases between. CDR3 nucleotides: TGTGCCAGTAGTGCGGGGTTGGTGCGCTACGAGCAGTACTTC. Its translation: CASSAGLVRYEQYF.

This clone was picked up a small number of times. The CDR3 sequence: CASSWGTPADEQFF. In DNA, the CDR3 is TGTGCCAGCAGTTGGGGGACTCCGGCCGATGAGCAGTTCTTC. The chain links TRBV27 to TRBJ2-1, with D perhaps matching TRBD2 (6 bases). This CDR3 is 14 amino acids long. Germline lookup yields CDR1 MNHEY and CDR2 SMNVEV (reference sequence). The germline V and J ends were trimmed by 4 bases and 8 bases, with 15 bases remaining between them.

This clone was observed a handful of times. The V gene is TRBV19, the J gene TRBJ2-3; 8 bases map to TRBD2. Germline V gives CDR1 LNHDA, CDR2 SQIVND (reference sequence). The CDR3 runs 16 residues. Trimming at V came to 3 bases and at J to 4 bases, leaving 9 bases not matched to a gene. In DNA form, the CDR3 reads TGTGCCAGTAGTATGCCCAGCGGGAGTGTGTCAGATACGCAGTATTTT. It is translated as CASSMPSGSVSDTQYF.

The chain recombines TRBV19 with TRBJ2-5; D may be TRBD2 (5 bases). This CDR3 has 13 residues. V was pared by 1 base and J by 5 bases, with 8 bases between. Germline lookup yields CDR1 LNHDA and CDR2 SQIVND (reference sequence). CDR3 in amino acids: CASSIGAEETQYF. CDR3 in DNA: TGTGCCAGTAGTATAGGAGCGGAGGAGACCCAGTACTTC.

This rearrangement joins TRBV29-1 to TRBJ1-1, with D tentatively TRBD1 (6 bases). Trimming shortened V by 5 bases and J by 5 bases, and 15 bases separated the two germline ends. This CDR3 comprises 13 residues. CDR1 is SQVTM and CDR2 is ANQGSEA in the germline V gene. The CDR3 DNA is TGCAGCGTTCGTACAGGGTCGAGAACTGAAGCTTTCTTT. This translates into CSVRTGSRTEAFF. Variable domain in full (rest from reference TRBV29-1 and TRBJ1-1): SAVISQKPSRDICQRGTSLTIQCQVDSQVTMMFWYRQQPGQSLTLIATANQGSEATYESGFVIDKFPISRPNLTFSTLTVSNMSPEDSSIYLCSVRTGSRTEAFFGQGTRLTVV.

This clone was observed a few times. The chain is built from TRBV25-1 and TRBJ1-1; no firm D call. V dropped 5 bases and J dropped 7 bases, with 11 bases sitting between them. The length of the CDR3 is 12 residues. Looked up from germline, CDR1 is MGHDK and CDR2 is SYGVNS. CDR3 region: CASSRLNSEAFF. The CDR3 DNA is TGTGCCAGCAGTCGCCTTAATAGTGAAGCTTTCTTT. The full variable domain, its missing parts supplied by reference TRBV25-1 and TRBJ1-1, is EADIYQTPRYLVIGTGKKITLECSQTMGHDKMYWYQQDPGMELHLIHYSYGVNSTEKGDLSSESTVSRIRTEHFPLTLESARPSHTSQYLCASSRLNSEAFFGQGTRLTVV.

The rearrangement links TRBV4-3 to TRBJ2-1, with 15 bases matching TRBD2. With V trimmed by 4 bases and J by 15 bases, 7 bases remained unmatched. CDR3 length: 14 amino acids. Looked up from germline, CDR1 is LGHNA and CDR2 is YSLEER. In nucleotides, the CDR3 is TGCGCCAGCAGCCCGGGACTAGCGGGAGGACCTCCGTTCTTC. Encoded protein: CASSPGLAGGPPFF.

This clone occurred a few times. The chain recombines TRBV29-1 with TRBJ1-5; tentatively, D is TRBD1 (5 bases). Trimming removed 5 bases from V and 3 bases from J, with 14 bases in between. The CDR3 contains 14 residues. Germline lookup yields CDR1 SQVTM and CDR2 ANQGSEA. The DNA for the CDR3 is TGCAGCGTTAAAACAGGTTCGGCCAATCAGCCCCAGCATTTT. Translation: CSVKTGSANQPQHF.

This clone has a handful of counts. V usage is TRBV9 and J usage is TRBJ2-5; 10 bases fit TRBD1. From germline, CDR1 is SGDLS and CDR2 YYNGEE. V was pared by 3 bases and J by 4 bases, with 3 bases of the junction left unmatched. The CDR3 is made up of 14 amino acids. This CDR3 is CASSDGTGVETQYF. The CDR3 DNA follows: TGTGCCAGCAGCGACGGGACAGGGGTAGAGACCCAGTACTTC.

This chain links TRBV7-3 with TRBJ1-1; D uncertain. Germline V gives CDR1 SGHTA, CDR2 FQGTGA. This CDR3 has 14 residues. V gave up 5 bases and J gave up 1 base, with 11 bases separating them. The CDR3 region has the DNA TGTGCCAGCAGCCGGACGGGGTCGAACACTGAAGCTTTCTTT. Residues: CASSRTGSNTEAFF. Together with reference TRBV7-3 and TRBJ1-1, the CDR3 gives the full variable domain: GAGVSQTPSNKVTEKGKYVELRCDPISGHTALYWYRQSLGQGPEFLIYFQGTGAADDSGLPNDRFFAVRPEGSVSTLKIQRTERGDSAVYLCASSRTGSNTEAFFGQGTRLTVV.

This clone was observed a handful of times. The J gene is TRBJ2-7, the V gene TRBV4-2; 7 bases fit TRBD2. Germline V CDR1 and CDR2: LGHNA, YNFKEQ. There are 16 residues in the CDR3. After removal of 0 bases from V and 2 bases from J, the junction contained 7 bases not matched to a gene. CDR3 coding DNA: TGTGCCAGCAGCCAAGAGGGGGGGAGCCCCACCTACGAGCAGTACTTC. Translated: CASSQEGGSPTYEQYF.

This clone was detected only a few times. This sequence joins TRBV4-2 and TRBJ2-7; D is possibly TRBD2 (6 bases). V lost 0 bases to trimming and J lost 2 bases, with 17 bases between them. Looked up from germline, CDR1 is LGHNA and CDR2 is YNFKEQ. The CDR3 consists of 17 residues. DNA of the CDR3: TGTGCCAGCAGCCAAGATCCGGCCGAGCGGGCTACCTACGAGCAGTACTTC. As protein: CASSQDPAERATYEQYF.

The rearrangement links TRBV6-1 to TRBJ2-1; 10 bases are shared with TRBD2. Germline-derived CDR1 and CDR2 are MNHNS and SASEGT. This CDR3 comprises 15 residues. J was trimmed by 7 bases and V by 7 bases; bases with no gene match: 10. CDR3 region: CASNSAGGPFNEQFF. The CDR3 coding sequence is TGTGCCAGCAACTCAGCGGGAGGGCCGTTTAATGAGCAGTTCTTC.

The sample holds a few counts of this clone. V gene TRBV5-6 combines with J gene TRBJ1-5; 7 bases line up with TRBD1. The germline gives CDR1 SGHDT, CDR2 YYEEEE. The junction had 10 bases not matched to a gene; V was cut back by 4 bases and J by 9 bases. The CDR3 extends over 14 amino acids. The CDR3 reads CASSPGMTGRPQHF. Here the CDR3 DNA reads TGTGCCAGCAGCCCGGGAATGACAGGGCGGCCCCAGCATTTT.

The gene calls are TRBV7-2 and TRBJ2-5; 7 bases align to TRBD2. The germline V gene has CDR1 SGHTA and CDR2 FQGNSA. The trim removed 10 bases at V and 7 bases at J, leaving 12 bases unmatched. The CDR3 length is 13 residues. The CDR3 nucleotides are TGTGCCATCAAGCGGGGCCTCGAGGGGACCCAGTACTTC. Its protein is CAIKRGLEGTQYF.

This sequence joins TRBV18 and TRBJ2-7; 10 nucleotides line up with TRBD2. Per the germline V gene, CDR1 is KGHSH and CDR2 is LQKENI. The CDR3 is 15 residues long. With 2 bases clipped from V and 4 bases from J, the junction kept 5 bases outside the gene matches. The CDR3 sequence: CASSPLRTSGYEQYF. The CDR3 nucleotides are TGTGCCAGCTCACCATTAAGGACTAGCGGATACGAGCAGTACTTC.

The chain recombines TRBV18 with TRBJ2-7; 10 bases are shared with TRBD1. CDR3 length equals 14 residues. CDR1 KGHSH and CDR2 LQKENI come from the germline V gene. V lost 2 bases and J lost 4; bases outside the gene matches: 2. The CDR3 region has the DNA TGTGCCAGCTCACCAGACAGGGGGCGATACGAGCAGTACTTC. Translating gives CASSPDRGRYEQYF.

This rearrangement joins TRBV19 to TRBJ2-3, with a possible D match to TRBD2 (6 bases). Trimming left V 7 bases short and J 5 bases short, with 7 bases between. In germline, CDR1 is LNHDA, CDR2 SQIVND (reference sequence). CDR3 length: 11 residues. CDR3 residues: CASNGRDTQYF. The CDR3 nucleotides are TGTGCCAGTAACGGGAGAGATACGCAGTATTTT.

This clone was counted between two and nine times. This rearrangement joins TRBV7-2 to TRBJ2-7, with 11 bases matching TRBD1. The length of the CDR3 is 14 residues. After removal of 4 bases from V and 4 bases from J, the junction contained 3 bases not matched to a gene. CDR1 and CDR2 from the germline V gene are SGHTA and FQGNSA. This chain's CDR3 is CASSSGQGVYEQYF. The CDR3 nucleotides are TGTGCCAGCAGCTCGGGACAGGGGGTATACGAGCAGTACTTC.

The genes are TRBV11-3 and TRBJ2-1, with 14 bases matching TRBD2. V shed 5 bases, J shed 8 bases, and the junction held 11 bases outside the gene matches. This CDR3 comprises 17 residues. The germline CDR1 and CDR2 sequences are SGHNT and YENEEA. CDR3 region: CASSQGLAGAQGHEQFF. Here the CDR3 DNA reads TGTGCCAGCAGCCAGGGACTAGCGGGGGCCCAAGGCCATGAGCAGTTCTTC.

This clone was detected a few times. V and J are TRBV5-1 and TRBJ1-5, with D possibly TRBD1 on 6 matching bases. Trimming pared 4 bases from V and 5 bases from J, leaving 10 bases between. The V gene's germline CDR1 is SGHRS and CDR2 YFSETQ. The CDR3 totals 13 residues. The CDR3 coding sequence is TGCGCCAGCAGCGAGGGGGTGGATCAGCCCCAGCATTTT. It specifies CASSEGVDQPQHF.

The rearrangement joins TRBV6-5 to TRBJ1-1; perhaps TRBD1 as D (6 bases). The length of the CDR3 is 15 residues. The V gene's germline CDR1 is MNHEY and CDR2 SVGAGI. V lost 6 bases, J lost 3 bases, and 17 bases lay in between. CDR3 sequence (DNA): TGTGCCAGCAGCCCTCGACAGGCGGCGTACACTGAAGCTTTCTTT. The encoded protein is CASSPRQAAYTEAFF.

The chain carries TRBV28 and TRBJ2-7; D unresolved. The CDR3 sequence is 14 residues long. Deletions cut 4 bases from V and 7 bases from J, with 17 bases between. Germline values: CDR1 MDHEN, CDR2 SYDVKM. In DNA, the CDR3 is TGTGCCAGCAGTTCCAAAATGTTCAGGAAAGAGCAGTACTTC. Translation: CASSSKMFRKEQYF.

This clone has a handful of counts. V gene TRBV30 combines with J gene TRBJ2-7, with D perhaps matching TRBD2 (6 bases). With 3 bases removed from V and 2 bases from J, the gap between germline ends came to 20 bases. The CDR3 has 16 residues. Looked up from germline, CDR1 is GTSNPN and CDR2 is SVGIG (reference sequence). The CDR3, as DNA: TGTGCCTGGAGCGCTTTATCCGGGACTCAAACCTACGAGCAGTACTTC. It is translated as CAWSALSGTQTYEQYF.

The gene calls are TRBV2 and TRBJ2-3, with a possible D match to TRBD2 (6 bases). Germline V lookup: CDR1 SNHLY, CDR2 FYNNEI. Trimming removed 11 bases from V and 3 bases from J, with 9 bases in between. The CDR3 has 11 residues. Here the CDR3 reads CAGGVTDTQYF. Here the CDR3 DNA reads TGTGCCGGAGGGGTGACAGATACGCAGTATTTT.

This clone was counted a few times. Other DNA variants within this sample encode the same CDR3. This chain joins TRBV7-9 and TRBJ1-5; D may be TRBD1 (5 bases). Germline lookup yields CDR1 SEHNR and CDR2 FQNEAQ (reference sequence). The CDR3 is 13 amino acids. The V gene lost 4 bases and the J gene lost 7 bases, with 11 bases spanning the gap. CDR3 sequence: CASSSQEGQPQHF. The DNA of the CDR3 is TGTGCCAGCAGCTCACAGGAGGGGCAGCCCCAGCATTTT. The whole variable domain, remainder taken from reference TRBV7-9 and TRBJ1-5, is DTGVSQNPRHKITKRGQNVTFRCDPISEHNRLYWYRQTLGQGPEFLTYFQNEAQLEKSRLLSDRFSAERPKGSFSTLEIQRTEQGDSAMYLCASSSQEGQPQHFGDGTRLSIL.

This clone was seen a few times. In this CDR3 the conserved last residue, phenylalanine or tryptophan, is missing, so a read error is likely. The limits of the CDR3 on the DNA are not certain, so only TCRdb's listed CDR3 is given. This rearrangement joins TRBV19 to TRBJ2-7; TRBD2, the D gene given by the table, was not confirmed from the DNA. The CDR3 is 11 amino acids in total, end residues counted. Germline CDR1 reads LNHDA; CDR2 reads SQIVND (reference sequence). The CDR3 protein is CASSTSPSGRA.